This TCR beta chain was sequenced during a study of radiation and T cells in renal cell carcinoma. Libraries were prepared by immunoSEQ multiplex PCR; TCRdb keeps only in-frame clonotypes and omits some of them. The sample lists under 200,000 clones, 88% occurring once. Noted time point: blood 4 weeks post-SBRT, at nephrectomy. The treatment denotes: 15 Gy SBRT to primary tumor, nephrectomy 4 weeks later. Nephrectomy followed 15 Gy stereotactic body radiation by 4 weeks. This renal cell carcinoma was of the clear cell type. The ends were cut back, 3 bases at V and 12 bases at J, with 12 bases in the middle. The length of the CDR3 is 13 residues. Per germline, CDR1 ENHRY and CDR2 SYGVKD. This clone occurred a few times.

The chain couples TRBV10-3 to TRBJ1-6; tentative D call: TRBD1 (6 bases). The sequence was collected from a woman between 45 and 60 years old with renal cell carcinoma. The sample was blood, taken from a patient whose treatment included radiotherapy and nephrectomy. In DNA form, the CDR3 reads TGTGCCATCAGTGAAACCCCAGGGGAACCCCTCCACTTT. This codes for CAISETPGEPLHF.